This T cell receptor beta chain came from a study of blood T cell repertoires in COVID-19. Study-wide context: T cells, B-cell-depleted T cells, or PBMCs provided the cDNA or gDNA that served as material.

Germline V lookup: CDR1 MNHEY, CDR2 SVGEGT. J lost 8 bases, V lost 6 bases, and 9 bases had no gene match. The CDR3 sequence is 14 residues long. The repertoire was sequenced with immunoSEQ multiplex PCR; TCRdb's copy has only in-frame clones and lacks some. The repertoire holds more than 95,000 clones, with more than 75% as singletons. The source is a man aged 60 to 69 with acute or convalescent COVID-19. This chain links TRBV6-2 or TRBV6-3 with TRBJ2-7; 11 bases are shared with TRBD2. The sample comprised peripheral blood. This CDR3 reads CASSLGTSGTQQYV. The CDR3 DNA is TGTGCCAGCAGCCTCGGGACTAGCGGAACCCAGCAGTACGTC.